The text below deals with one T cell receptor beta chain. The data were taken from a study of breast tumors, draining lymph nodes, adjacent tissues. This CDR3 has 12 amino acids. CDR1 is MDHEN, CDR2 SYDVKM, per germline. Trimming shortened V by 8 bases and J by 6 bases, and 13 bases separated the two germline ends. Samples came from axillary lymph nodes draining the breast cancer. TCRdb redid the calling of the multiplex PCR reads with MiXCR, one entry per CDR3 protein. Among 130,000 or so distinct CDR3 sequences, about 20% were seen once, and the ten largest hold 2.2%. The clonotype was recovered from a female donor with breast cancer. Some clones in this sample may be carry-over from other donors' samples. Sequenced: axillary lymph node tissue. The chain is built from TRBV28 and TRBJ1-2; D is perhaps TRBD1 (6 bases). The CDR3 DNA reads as TGTGCCAGCCATCCCGGGGGCGATGGCTACACCTTC. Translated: CASHPGGDGYTF.